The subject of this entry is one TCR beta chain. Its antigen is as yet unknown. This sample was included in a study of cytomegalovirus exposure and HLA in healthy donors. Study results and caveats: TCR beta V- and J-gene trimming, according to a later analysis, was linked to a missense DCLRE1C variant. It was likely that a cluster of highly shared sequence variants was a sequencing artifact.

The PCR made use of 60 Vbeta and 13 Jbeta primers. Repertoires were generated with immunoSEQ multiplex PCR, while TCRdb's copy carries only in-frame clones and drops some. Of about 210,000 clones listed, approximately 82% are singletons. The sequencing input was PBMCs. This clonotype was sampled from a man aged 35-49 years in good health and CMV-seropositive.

CDR3 in amino acids: CASSDPGYGYTF. CDR3 DNA: TGTGCCAGCAGTGATCCAGGCTATGGCTACACCTTC. The J gene is TRBJ1-2, the V gene TRBV25-1, with no clear D. The CDR3 sequence is 12 residues long. V dropped 3 bases and J dropped 4 bases, with 6 bases sitting between them. Germline loops: CDR1 MGHDK, CDR2 SYGVNS.